A selection of T cell receptor delta chains follows, all from one sample in a study of human gamma delta and Vdelta1 T cells. TCRdb applied CATT to the PCR reads for clone calling. The table includes 1,400 to 1,500 delta-chain clones, about 38% detected once. Sequences were obtained from Vdelta1 gamma-delta T cells from blood. All receptors come from a human donor in good health. Both conserved end residues are part of each CDR3. The order of the fields is clone size, V gene, D gene, J gene, CDR3 DNA, CDR3 protein. D genes are given only for firm matches. Not every row has a clone size; where given, it reads once, few, many or a size class.

abundance: -; v_gene: TRDV1; d_gene: TRDD3; j_gene: TRDJ1; CDR3nt: TGTGCTCTTGGGGAAGAACCTTCCACAATGTCCTCCTCGGACTGGGGGATACCTAAGCCCATCATCTTT; CDR3aa: CALGEEPSTMSSSDWGIPKPIIF
abundance: large; v_gene: TRDV1; d_gene: TRDD3; j_gene: TRDJ1; CDR3nt: TGTGCTCTTGGGGAACTCCCCCACCACTTCAGGGGATACGTGTATATTCCTCCGTACACCGATAAACTCATCTTT; CDR3aa: CALGELPHHFRGYVYIPPYTDKLIF
abundance: few; v_gene: TRDV1; d_gene: -; j_gene: TRDJ1; CDR3nt: TGTGCTCTTGGGGAACTCTTGGCGGTCCTACGCGAAGATAAACTCATCTTT; CDR3aa: CALGELLAVLREDKLIF
abundance: -; v_gene: TRDV1; d_gene: TRDD3; j_gene: TRDJ1; CDR3nt: TGTGCTCTTGGGGAACCAAAACTTAAAGGCCTTCCCGCCCACCAGTACTGGGGGATCCGAAGCTCCACCGATAAACTCATCTTT; CDR3aa: CALGEPKLKGLPAHQYWGIRSSTDKLIF
abundance: large; v_gene: TRDV1; d_gene: TRDD3; j_gene: TRDJ1; CDR3nt: TGTGCTCTTGGGGAAACACTTCCTACATCCTGGGGGATACGTTTTATGTACACCGATAAACTCATCTTT; CDR3aa: CALGETLPTSWGIRFMYTDKLIF
abundance: large; v_gene: TRDV1; d_gene: TRDD3; j_gene: TRDJ1; CDR3nt: TGTGCTCTTGGGAAACCCAGGGAGGGGGATACCCGCTACAACACCGATAAACTCATCTTT; CDR3aa: CALGKPREGDTRYNTDKLIF
abundance: -; v_gene: TRDV1; d_gene: -; j_gene: TRDJ1; CDR3nt: TGTGCTCTTGGGCGTTCCTATAAACTCATCTTT; CDR3aa: CALGRSYKLIF
abundance: large; v_gene: TRDV1; d_gene: TRDD3; j_gene: TRDJ1; CDR3nt: TGTGCTCTGGTCCTGGGGGGGGGATACACCGATAAACTCATCTTT; CDR3aa: CALVLGGGYTDKLIF
abundance: large; v_gene: TRDV1; d_gene: -; j_gene: TRDJ1; CDR3nt: TGTGCTCTTGGGGAACGAATCCTACCCGCGCTGGGGACCCGGTACACCGATAAACTCATCTTT; CDR3aa: CALGERILPALGTRYTDKLIF
abundance: large; v_gene: TRDV1; d_gene: -; j_gene: TRDJ1; CDR3nt: TGTGCTCTTGGGGAACTAGAGACTAAGACAGTCTTTAAGAGGGGGGGGTTGCAAACTAAACTCATCTTT; CDR3aa: CALGELETKTVFKRGGLQTKLIF
abundance: large; v_gene: TRDV1; d_gene: TRDD3; j_gene: TRDJ1; CDR3nt: TGTGCTCTTGGGGAGCCCCTACGTGGGGGATACTGGACCGATAAACTCATCTTT; CDR3aa: CALGEPLRGGYWTDKLIF